This T cell receptor beta chain came from a study of tumor and adjacent non-tumor tissue in lung cancer. Study in general: Patients were aged roughly 30 to 76, fewer than twelve men and a handful of women, stage I to III. On average, productive TCRbeta reads reached some 4.4 million per sample.

V shed 6 bases and J 1 base; nucleotides not matched to a gene: 8. This CDR3 is 16 amino acids long. This sample's RNA came from whole unsorted tissue. The library came from three nested PCR rounds adapted from ARM-PCR protocols. TCRdb independently ran MiXCR on the multiplex PCR reads; one entry per CDR3 protein. The sample records 120,000 or so distinct CDR3 sequences, about 66% being singletons. This receptor was taken from a man younger than 40 with non-small cell lung cancer. This chain uses TRBV12-3 or TRBV12-4 with TRBJ2-5, with 10 bases aligning to TRBD2. Sequenced sample: lung tumor tissue. In DNA, the CDR3 is TGTGCCAGCAGCGAATCCAGGACTAGCGGCCAAGAGACCCAGTACTTC. Translating it yields CASSESRTSGQETQYF.